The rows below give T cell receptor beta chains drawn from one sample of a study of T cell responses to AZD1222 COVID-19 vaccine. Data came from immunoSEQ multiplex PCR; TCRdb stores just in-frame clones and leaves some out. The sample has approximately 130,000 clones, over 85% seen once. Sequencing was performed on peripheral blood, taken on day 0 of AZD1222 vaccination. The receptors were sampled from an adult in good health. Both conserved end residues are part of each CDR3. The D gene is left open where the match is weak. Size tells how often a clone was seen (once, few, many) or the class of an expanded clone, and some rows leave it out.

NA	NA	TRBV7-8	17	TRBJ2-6	TGTGCCAGCAGCTTGGGGACGGGGGCGGCTGGGGCCAACGTCCTGACTTTC	CASSLGTGAAGANVLTF
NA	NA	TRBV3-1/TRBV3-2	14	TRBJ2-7	TGTGCCAGCAGCCTGAGACAGGCGGCCTACGAGCAGTACTTC	CASSLRQAAYEQYF
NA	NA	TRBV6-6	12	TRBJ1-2	TGTGCCAGCAGCCTCGAGATCTATGGCTACACCTTC	CASSLEIYGYTF
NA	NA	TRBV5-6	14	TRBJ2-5	TGTGCCAGCAGCTTGGGGCGGGCTCAAGAGACCCAGTACTTC	CASSLGRAQETQYF
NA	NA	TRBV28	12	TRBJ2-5	TGTGCCAGCCGGAGGAACCAAGAGACCCAGTACTTC	CASRRNQETQYF
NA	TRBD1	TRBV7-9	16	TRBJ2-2	TGTGCCAGCAGCCTCGGACAGGGGGGAAGCACCGGGGAGCTGTTTTTT	CASSLGQGGSTGELFF
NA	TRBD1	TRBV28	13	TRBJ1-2	TGTGCCAGCAGTTTAGAGGGGGCTGGGGGCTACACCTTC	CASSLEGAGGYTF
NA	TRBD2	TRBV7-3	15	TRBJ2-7	TGTGCCAGCAGCCGGGTTATAGCGGGAGTGAACGAGCAGTACTTC	CASSRVIAGVNEQYF
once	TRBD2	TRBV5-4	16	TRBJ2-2	TGTGCCAGCAGCTCGGGACTAGCGGGAGCAGCCGGGGAGCTGTTTTTT	CASSSGLAGAAGELFF
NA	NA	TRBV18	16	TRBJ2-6	TGTGCCACCGAGGGCACCTCGTTCTCTGGGGCCAACGTCCTGACTTTC	CATEGTSFSGANVLTF
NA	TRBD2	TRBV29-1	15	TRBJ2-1	TGCAGCGTTGCAGGCGGGACTAGTCCTTTGAATGAGCAGTTCTTC	CSVAGGTSPLNEQFF
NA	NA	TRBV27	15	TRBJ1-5	TGTGCCAGCAGTTTGACCTCTTATGGCAATCAGCCCCAGCATTTT	CASSLTSYGNQPQHF
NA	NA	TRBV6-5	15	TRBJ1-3	TGTGCCAGCAGTTACTCGACTGTCTCTGGAAACACCATATATTTT	CASSYSTVSGNTIYF
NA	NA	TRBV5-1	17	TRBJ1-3	TGCGCCAGCAGCTTGCAGGGCAGTACGAGCTCTGGAAACACCATATATTTT	CASSLQGSTSSGNTIYF
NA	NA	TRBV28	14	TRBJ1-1	TGTGCCAGCAGTTTAGTGGCCGGGAGCACTGAAGCTTTCTTT	CASSLVAGSTEAFF
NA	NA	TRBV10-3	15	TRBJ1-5	TGTGCCATCAGTGGTGGCAGCGGCTTTGGTCAGCCCCAGCATTTT	CAISGGSGFGQPQHF
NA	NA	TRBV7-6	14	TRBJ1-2	TGTGCCAGCAGCTTAAGGCAGGGTGGGGACGGCTACACCTTC	CASSLRQGGDGYTF
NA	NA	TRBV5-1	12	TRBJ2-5	TGCGCCAGCAGCTTGTTACAAGAGACCCAGTACTTC	CASSLLQETQYF
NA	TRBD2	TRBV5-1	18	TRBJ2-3	TGCGCCAGCAGCTCTCCGGGACTAGCGGGGACCAACACAGATACGCAGTATTTT	CASSSPGLAGTNTDTQYF
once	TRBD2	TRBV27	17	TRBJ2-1	TGTGCCTCGGCGGGACTAGCGGGAGGGCCGAAATACAATGAGCAGTTCTTC	CASAGLAGGPKYNEQFF
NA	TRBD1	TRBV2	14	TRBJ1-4	TGTGCCAGCAGTGTACAGGGGGCAGGTGAAAAACTGTTTTTT	CASSVQGAGEKLFF
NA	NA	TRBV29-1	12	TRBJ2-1	TGCAGCGTTGAAGATCAGAGCAATGAGCAGTTCTTC	CSVEDQSNEQFF
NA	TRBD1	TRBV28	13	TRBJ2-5	TGTGCCAGCAGTCCGGGACAGATAGAGACCCAGTACTTC	CASSPGQIETQYF
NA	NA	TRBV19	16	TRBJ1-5	TGTGCCAGTAGAACCGTCTACAGGGATAGCAATCAGCCCCAGCATTTT	CASRTVYRDSNQPQHF
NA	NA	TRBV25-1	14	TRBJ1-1	TGTGCCAGCAGTGAGGATTCCATGAACACTGAAGCTTTCTTT	CASSEDSMNTEAFF
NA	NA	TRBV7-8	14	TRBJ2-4	TGTGCCAGCAGCTCCGGGATAGCCAAAAACATTCAGTACTTC	CASSSGIAKNIQYF